This entry lists 20 T cell receptor beta chains sequenced from one sample in a study of STAT5B mutations in CD4+ large granular lymphocyte leukemia. The method was immunoSEQ multiplex PCR; TCRdb's version includes in-frame clones alone and lacks a portion of them. Found here are 23,000 or so clones, about 80% of them singletons; the top ten hold 4% to 5%. Sequencing input: CD4+ T cells from blood buffy coats. The receptor set was obtained from a human donor in good health.

The chain joins TRBV5-1 to TRBJ2-7, with 7 bases matching TRBD1. The germline V gene encodes CDR1 SGHRS and CDR2 YFSETQ. With 7 bases clipped from V and 5 bases from J, the junction kept 12 bases outside the gene matches. This CDR3 is built from 14 residues. The CDR3 is CASSTTGVSDEQYF. As DNA, the CDR3 is TGCGCCAGCTCCACTACAGGGGTTTCCGACGAGCAGTACTTC.

The V and J genes are TRBV29-1 and TRBJ1-1; TRBD1 matches 8 bases. Germline CDR1 SQVTM, CDR2 ANQGSEA. This CDR3 comprises 17 residues. The ends lost 6 bases at V and 5 bases at J; junction bases unmatched: 20. The CDR3 DNA follows: TGCAGCGTAGACTCTCCTCAGGGGGCACGAGCGAGGACTGAAGCTTTCTTT. Translation gives CSVDSPQGARARTEAFF.

This chain joins TRBV28 and TRBJ1-1; D not resolved. V was cut by 3 bases and J by 7 bases, with 6 bases left in between. The CDR3 consists of 11 residues. Germline V gives CDR1 MDHEN, CDR2 SYDVKM. The CDR3 DNA is TGTGCCAGCAGTTTTAAAATTGAAGCTTTCTTT. Translating gives CASSFKIEAFF. Using reference TRBV28 and TRBJ1-1 for the parts outside the CDR3, the full variable domain is DVKVTQSSRYLVKRTGEKVFLECVQDMDHENMFWYRQDPGLGLRLIYFSYDVKMKEKGDIPEGYSVSREKKERFSLILESASTNQTSMYLCASSFKIEAFFGQGTRLTVV.

This chain connects TRBV18 to TRBJ1-1; D is unclear. Deletions cut 1 base from V and 4 bases from J, with 4 bases between. The germline V gene encodes CDR1 KGHSH and CDR2 LQKENI. The CDR3 spans 12 residues. The CDR3 bases are TGTGCCAGCTCACCACGTCTCACTGAAGCTTTCTTT. Translation: CASSPRLTEAFF.

This chain links TRBV11-2 with TRBJ2-1; 9 bases match TRBD1. CDR3 length equals 17 residues. CDR1 SGHAT and CDR2 FQNNGV come from the germline V gene. V trimming: 4 bases; J trimming: 0 bases; junction bases outside the gene matches: 7. The CDR3 protein is CASSSVDRGSSYNEQFF. The CDR3 coding sequence is TGTGCCAGCAGCTCCGTGGACAGGGGAAGCTCCTACAATGAGCAGTTCTTC.

There are a few counts of this clone. The V and J genes are TRBV7-2 and TRBJ2-7; 12 bases align to TRBD2. The V segment lost 3 bases and the J segment 6 bases; nucleotides outside the gene matches: 6. The germline CDR1 and CDR2 sequences are SGHTA and FQGNSA. This CDR3 is 15 amino acids long. CDR3 region: CASSLQLAGGGEQYF. CDR3 DNA sequence: TGTGCCAGCAGCTTGCAACTAGCGGGAGGAGGCGAGCAGTACTTC. Looking up the rest from reference TRBV7-2 and TRBJ2-7 gives the full variable domain: GAGVSQSPSNKVTEKGKDVELRCDPISGHTALYWYRQSLGQGLEFLIYFQGNSAPDKSGLPSDRFSAERTGGSVSTLTIQRTQQEDSAVYLCASSLQLAGGGEQYFGPGTRLTVT.

This clone appeared a single time. The chain links TRBV5-4 to TRBJ2-5, with 16 positions matching TRBD2. After removal of 2 bases from V and 3 bases from J, the junction contained 1 base not matched to a gene. Germline CDR1 is SGHNT and CDR2 is YYREEE (reference sequence). The CDR3 is 16 amino acids. The CDR3 reads CASSLGTSGREETQYF. CDR3 sequence (DNA): TGTGCCAGCAGCTTAGGGACTAGCGGGAGGGAAGAGACCCAGTACTTC.

The V and J genes are TRBV10-3 and TRBJ2-5, with 11 bases matching TRBD2. V shed 4 bases and J 5 bases; nucleotides not matched to a gene: 0. This CDR3 is built from 13 residues. Germline V gene lookup returns CDR1 ENHRY and CDR2 SYGVKD. The chain's CDR3 is CAISGLAGETQYF. Here the CDR3 DNA reads TGTGCCATCAGTGGACTAGCGGGGGAGACCCAGTACTTC.

The genes are TRBV30 and TRBJ2-1; no firm D call. Germline-derived CDR1 and CDR2 are GTSNPN and SVGIG (reference sequence). V was clipped by 8 bases and J by 4 bases, with 18 bases between them. The CDR3 is 14 residues long. The CDR3 protein is CARRSTLKYNEQFF. DNA for the CDR3: TGTGCCCGCCGTTCCACCCTTAAATACAATGAGCAGTTCTTC.

V and J are TRBV5-1 and TRBJ1-3; D gene unclear. Germline values: CDR1 SGHRS, CDR2 YFSETQ. The CDR3 is made up of 15 amino acids. The ends were cut back, 1 base at V and 1 base at J, with 9 bases in the middle. CDR3 bases: TGCGCCAGCAGCTTGATTCCCGTTTCTGGAAACACCATATATTTT. Translating it yields CASSLIPVSGNTIYF.

The CDR3, as DNA: TGTGCCAGCCAGAGGGACGGGAACACCGGGGAGCTGTTTTTT. Its translation: CASQRDGNTGELFF. The chain uses TRBV6-1 and TRBJ2-2; either TRBD1 or TRBD2 may supply D (5 bases each). The CDR3 covers 14 residues. In germline, CDR1 is MNHNS, CDR2 SASEGT. V lost 8 bases to trimming and J lost 1 base, with 11 bases between them.

This sequence joins TRBV10-3 and TRBJ1-2; maybe TRBD1 (6 bases). Trimming left V 0 bases short and J 4 bases short, with 9 bases between. The germline gives CDR1 ENHRY, CDR2 SYGVKD. The CDR3 covers 14 residues. For the CDR3, the DNA is TGTGCCATCAGTGAGTCGTCACAGGGCTATGGCTACACCTTC. This gives the protein CAISESSQGYGYTF.

This clone was counted once. The V and J genes are TRBV27 and TRBJ1-5; the match to TRBD1 covers 11 bases. The V gene's germline CDR1 is MNHEY and CDR2 SMNVEV (reference sequence). CDR3 length equals 14 residues. The V gene end was trimmed by 6 bases and the J gene end by 8 bases; junction bases not matched to a gene: 6. The CDR3 DNA sequence: TGTGCCAGCAGGAGGACAGGGGGCGCTGAGCCCCAGCATTTT. Translation gives CASRRTGGAEPQHF.

V is TRBV5-4 and J is TRBJ1-2; 8 bases are a match to TRBD1. The V and J ends lost 1 base and 6 bases, in that order; junction bases with no gene match: 5. The CDR3 totals 14 residues. Germline V gene lookup returns CDR1 SGHNT and CDR2 YYREEE (reference sequence). The CDR3 sequence is CASSLSGGVDGYTF. In DNA, the CDR3 is TGTGCCAGCAGCTTGTCAGGGGGCGTCGATGGCTACACCTTC.

This rearrangement joins TRBV5-4 to TRBJ2-5; no firm D call. Germline loops: CDR1 SGHNT, CDR2 YYREEE (reference sequence). This CDR3 is built from 14 residues. Between the trimmed V and J ends, which lost 0 bases and 5 bases, there was a span of 11 bases. CDR3 loop: CASSLGGTPETQYF. CDR3 sequence (DNA): TGTGCCAGCAGCTTGGGGGGTACCCCCGAGACCCAGTACTTC.

The gene calls are TRBV10-1 and TRBJ1-5; possibly TRBD1 for D (5 bases). The germline gives CDR1 WNHNN, CDR2 SYGVQD (reference sequence). The CDR3 covers 13 residues. Deletions cut 5 bases from V and 5 bases from J, with 10 bases between. CDR3 protein: CASSPGLDQPQHF. CDR3 in DNA: TGCGCCAGCAGTCCAGGGCTTGATCAGCCCCAGCATTTT.

For the CDR3, the DNA is TGTGCCAGCAGCTTATATGAAGATCAGCCCCAGCATTTT. Protein sequence: CASSLYEDQPQHF. The chain uses TRBV7-6 and TRBJ1-5; D gene unclear. Looked up from germline, CDR1 is SGHVS and CDR2 is FNYEAQ. The CDR3 extends over 13 amino acids. V lost 2 bases to trimming and J lost 5 bases, with 7 bases between them. Full variable domain (rest looked up from reference TRBV7-6 and TRBJ1-5): GAGVSQSPRYKVTKRGQDVALRCDPISGHVSLYWYRQALGQGPEFLTYFNYEAQQDKSGLPNDRFSAERPEGSISTLTIQRTEQRDSAMYRCASSLYEDQPQHFGDGTRLSIL.

Here the CDR3 reads CASSLGTSGRHEQYF. The CDR3 nucleotides read TGTGCCAGCAGCTTAGGGACTAGCGGGAGACACGAGCAGTACTTC. The V gene is TRBV7-9, the J gene TRBJ2-7; 13 nucleotides agree with TRBD2. The CDR3 covers 15 residues. Germline V lookup: CDR1 SEHNR, CDR2 FQNEAQ (reference sequence). J was trimmed by 5 bases and V by 1 base; bases with no gene match: 2.

The chain links TRBV19 to TRBJ1-5; D remains unclear. Trimming removed 3 bases from V and 2 bases from J, with 14 bases in between. This CDR3 comprises 16 residues. Germline CDR1 and CDR2: LNHDA and SQIVND (reference sequence). CDR3 sequence (DNA): TGTGCCAGTAGTATTGCTAAGACCAGTGGCAATCAGCCCCAGCATTTT. It specifies CASSIAKTSGNQPQHF.

The J gene is TRBJ2-2, the V gene TRBV9, with D maybe TRBD1 (6 bases). From germline, CDR1 is SGDLS and CDR2 YYNGEE. The V end lost 4 bases, the J end lost 5 bases, and 9 bases lay between the germline ends. This CDR3 has 13 residues. The CDR3 spells CASSPRGTGELFF. The CDR3 DNA reads TGTGCCAGCAGCCCCAGGGGTACCGGGGAGCTGTTTTTT.